The following is a T cell receptor (beta chain) sequence with its context. The antigen is unknown. Libraries for TCRalpha and TCRbeta carried sample barcodes and unique molecular identifiers via 5'RACE. TCRdb ran MiXCR on the 5' RACE reads and lists one entry per CDR3 protein. The sample includes 310,000 or so distinct CDR3 sequences, more than 15% seen only once; the top ten take about a fifth. These data come from a study of T-cell memory formation after mild COVID-19. The V and J ends lost 1 base and 8 bases respectively, with 7 bases between them. Germline loops: CDR1 KGHDR, CDR2 SFDVKD. The CDR3 is 12 residues long. Study-level points and caveats: Pre-infection memory already had some responding clones, implying cross-reactive memory joined. Day 15 to 85 contracting clones showed balanced CD4/CD8; day 15 to 37 expanders favored CD4+. For second-wave clones that peaked at day 37, SARS-CoV-2 specificity went unverified.

This chain uses TRBV24-1 with TRBJ1-2; D remains ambiguous. The source is a man between 18 and 35 years old who had mild COVID-19 (a few samples of this study predate the infection). Cell type and time point are not known. Sequencing was done on a sample of PBMCs or a T cell subset sorted from them (not recorded which). The CDR3 coding sequence is TGTGCCACCAGTGATTTAACTACCGGCTACACCTTC. Amino acids: CATSDLTTGYTF.